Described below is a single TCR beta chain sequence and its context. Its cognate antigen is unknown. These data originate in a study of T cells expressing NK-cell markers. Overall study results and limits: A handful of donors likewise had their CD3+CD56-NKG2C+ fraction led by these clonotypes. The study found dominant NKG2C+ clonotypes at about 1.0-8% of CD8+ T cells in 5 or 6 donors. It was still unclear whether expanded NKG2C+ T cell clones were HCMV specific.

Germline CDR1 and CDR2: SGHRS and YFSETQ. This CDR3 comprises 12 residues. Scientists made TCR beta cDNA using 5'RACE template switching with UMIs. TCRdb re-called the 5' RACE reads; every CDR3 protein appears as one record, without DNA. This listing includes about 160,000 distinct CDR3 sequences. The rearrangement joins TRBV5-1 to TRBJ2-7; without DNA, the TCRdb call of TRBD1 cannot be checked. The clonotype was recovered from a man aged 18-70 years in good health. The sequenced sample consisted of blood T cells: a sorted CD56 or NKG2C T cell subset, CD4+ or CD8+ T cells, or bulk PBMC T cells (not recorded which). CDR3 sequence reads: CASSYPGDEQYF.